This record covers a single TCR beta chain. The target of this receptor is not known. Base qualities are not provided; no much larger clone lies one nucleotide away. TCRbeta CDR3 regions were amplified from genomic DNA using the immunoSEQ Assay, a bias-controlled multiplex PCR. Per the authors' processing: The number of nucleated cells in each sample was estimated by amplification of reference gene primers within the assay. To quantify the absolute abundance of each unique TCRbeta CDR3 rearrangement, sequence reads were collapsed and filtered. For each sample, productive Simpson clonality was calculated as the square root of Simpson's diversity index across productive rearrangements. As stored in TCRdb, this immuneACCESS dataset retains in-frame rearrangements with V and J assigned. A fraction of the clones does not appear; measured against another copy, unresolved V genes explain less than half of the discrepancy, and the remainder lacks a known reason. V, J and clone size derive from that table, while D and trimming were established from the DNA sequence. The sample table holds around 140,000 clones, of which around 87% were seen once. Together, the top ten hold approximately 40% of the sample.

CDR1 SGHVS and CDR2 FNYEAQ were looked up in the germline V gene. The CDR3 covers 15 residues, taking in both the cysteine and the phenylalanine. The CDR3 DNA has 45 bases and is translated from base 1. V lost 2 bases and J lost 4 bases, and the count of bases not matched to a germline gene is 5. Another Seattle source contributed samples from volunteer blood donors who had recovered from COVID-19. Collaborating institutions collected whole blood in K2EDTA tubes following their own protocols. Collaborator samples were shipped for TCRbeta analysis as frozen whole blood, isolated PBMCs, or DNA extracted from either sample type. This entry comes from a study of blood T cell repertoires in COVID-19 (dated by TCRdb to between 2020 and 2021). Regarding the research as a whole: Samples covering the acute and convalescent phases of COVID-19 were provided by collaborators in the United States, Italy and Spain. The sample metadata nearly always contained a de-identified subject ID, COVID-19 status, age in years and sex. The repertoires were made available in a free public database intended to serve as a resource for research on the immune response to SARS-CoV-2. Samples were obtained from the ongoing ImmuneRACE study (first 160 participants) and from 1,000 to 1,500 subjects provided by 6 global collaborators. HLA class I and class II types, where available, came from metadata supplied by the sample provider rather than from assay-based typing. Subjects who had been exposed to COVID-19, were actively infected with it, or had recovered from it provided the deeply sampled blood TCRbeta repertoires that made up the dataset. The prospective study material was composed of cDNA or gDNA derived from T cells, B-cell-depleted T cells, or PBMCs.

The study at large found these results: The amount of clinical and demographic metadata varied by source and participant and was provided uncurated.

The receptor was derived from a man aged 50-59 years who had recovered from COVID-19. The rearranged chain carries TRBV7-6 and TRBJ2-7, and 10 bases in between align with TRBD1. Sample: peripheral blood. The CDR3 amino acid sequence is: CASSLKTGGGYEQYF. The DNA reads TGTGCCAGCAGCTTAAAGACAGGGGGCGGGTACGAGCAGTACTTC.